This TCR beta chain appears in the sequencing data of a study of cytomegalovirus exposure and HLA in healthy donors. Regarding the study as a whole: Judged likely to be a sequencing artifact was a cluster of highly shared sequence variants. The study found most TCR sequences rare, yet found some public TCRs in many donors.

As for this clone: Its antigen is not known.

The CDR3 extends over 13 amino acids. The V gene's germline CDR1 is SGHAT and CDR2 FQNNGV. V was trimmed by 1 base and J by 11 bases, leaving 15 bases between them. 13 Jbeta primers and 60 Vbeta primers were used for the PCR. Using immunoSEQ multiplex PCR, the repertoire was profiled, and TCRdb retains in-frame clones only, with some absent. This sample's clone table lists approximately 100,000 clones. This sequence was found in a man aged 50 to 60 in good health and CMV-seronegative. V and J are TRBV11-2 and TRBJ2-7; possible D gene TRBD2, 6 bases. Sequencing was done on a sample of PBMCs. The CDR3 is CASSLGRALQKYF. The CDR3 nucleotides are TGTGCCAGCAGCTTAGGGAGGGCCCTCCAAAAGTACTTC.